This T cell receptor beta chain was recovered during a study of T cell responses to AZD1222 COVID-19 vaccine. General study findings and limits: Unmutated variant regions reportedly attract nearly half of all spike-specific TCRs.

Sequencing was performed with immunoSEQ multiplex PCR; in TCRdb, only in-frame clones are kept and a portion is missing. The sample carries about 120,000 clones, about nine tenths recorded once. Per germline, CDR1 LGHDT and CDR2 YNNKEL (reference sequence). The CDR3 is 12 amino acids in total, end residues counted. In regard to this clone: The antigen is undetermined. The conserved phenylalanine or tryptophan is not found at the CDR3 terminus, so this likely reflects a read error. The limits of the CDR3 on the DNA are not certain, so only TCRdb's listed CDR3 is given.

The TCR sequence derives from an adult in good health. Sequenced here: peripheral blood, sampled on day 0 of AZD1222 vaccination. The gene calls are TRBV3-1 (or the pseudogene TRBV3-2) and TRBJ1-4. The CDR3 sequence is CASSQGRTAGWG.